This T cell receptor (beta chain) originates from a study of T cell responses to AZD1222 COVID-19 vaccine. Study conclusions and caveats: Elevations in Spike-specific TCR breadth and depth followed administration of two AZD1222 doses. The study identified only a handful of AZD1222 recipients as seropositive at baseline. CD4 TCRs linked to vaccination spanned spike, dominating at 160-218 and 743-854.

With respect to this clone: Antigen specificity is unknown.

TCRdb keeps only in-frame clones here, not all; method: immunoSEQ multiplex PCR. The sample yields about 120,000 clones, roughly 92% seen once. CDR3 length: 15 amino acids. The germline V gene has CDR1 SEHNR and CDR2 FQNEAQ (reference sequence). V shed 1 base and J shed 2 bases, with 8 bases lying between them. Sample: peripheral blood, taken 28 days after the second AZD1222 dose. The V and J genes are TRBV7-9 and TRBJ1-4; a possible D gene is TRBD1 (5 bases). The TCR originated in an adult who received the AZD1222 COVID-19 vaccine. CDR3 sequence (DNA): TGTGCCAGCAGCTTAGAAAGGGGTACTAATGAAAAACTGTTTTTT. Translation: CASSLERGTNEKLFF.